The subject of this entry is one T cell receptor beta chain. Its target is unknown. TCRdb reprocessed the 5' RACE reads with MiXCR, giving one entry per CDR3 protein. Of about 160,000 distinct CDR3 sequences in the sample, 8.5% to 10% were seen once. This sample is drawn from a study of CD8 T cells in ankylosing spondylitis. Findings and caveats of the study: There was a TCR beta motif, made of eight highly homologous variants, that appeared characteristic of ankylosing spondylitis blood. Previously reported in reactive arthritis synovial fluid and blood were some of the motif variants.

This sequence was found in a female donor with ankylosing spondylitis or in good health (not recorded which). Sample: blood, either unsorted or a sorted T cell fraction (not recorded which).

For the CDR3, the DNA is TGTGCCAGCAGCTGGACAGGTTCAGAAGAGACCCAGTACTTC. As protein: CASSWTGSEETQYF. The chain is built from TRBV13 and TRBJ2-5; TRBD1 agrees at 7 bases. CDR3 length: 14 residues. In germline, CDR1 is PRHDT, CDR2 FYEKMQ (reference sequence). V dropped 4 bases and J dropped 3; count of bases not matched to a gene: 5. The complete variable domain, with remaining parts taken from reference TRBV13 and TRBJ2-5, reads AAGVIQSPRHLIKEKRETATLKCYPIPRHDTVYWYQQGPGQDPQFLISFYEKMQSDKGSIPDRFSAQQFSDYHSELNMSSLELGDSALYFCASSWTGSEETQYFGPGTRLLVL.